This T cell receptor (beta chain) emerged from a study of Ad26.COV2.S vaccination and SARS-CoV-2 variants. Overall study context: Ad26.COV2.S given intramuscularly, once or twice 56 days apart.

TCRdb keeps only in-frame clones here, not all; method: immunoSEQ multiplex PCR. The sample shows around 320,000 clones, 85% of them seen only once. A word on this clone: Its specificity is unknown. Different DNA sequences within this sample yield the same CDR3.

General study results and limits: A substantial breadth of spike-specific CD8+ and CD4+ T cell responses after vaccination has been reported.

The V gene's germline CDR1 is SGHRS and CDR2 YFSETQ. V lost 0 bases and J lost 1, with 8 bases in between. This CDR3 spans 15 amino acids. Treatment reported: about 20 received Ad26.COV2.S at low or high dose, single or two shots; roughly 5 received placebo; per-sample allocation not given. The samples date from day 63 after the first vaccine or placebo injection. The material sequenced was peripheral blood, taken in a trial of Ad26.COV2.S vaccine versus placebo. The genes are TRBV5-1 and TRBJ1-5, with D tentatively TRBD1 (6 bases). The clonotype was recovered from a person aged 18 to 65 who received the Ad26.COV2.S COVID-19 vaccine or a placebo. The DNA for the CDR3 is TGCGCCAGCAGCTTGGGAGGGGGAAGCAATCAGCCCCAGCATTTT. Its protein product is CASSLGGGSNQPQHF.